This T cell receptor beta chain was profiled in a study of T cells after yellow fever vaccination. General study findings and limits: It was a small share of clonotypes that appeared in both CD4 and CD8 compartments.

Trimming stripped 3 bases from V and 7 bases from J, with 19 bases between. Looked up from germline, CDR1 is LGHNA and CDR2 is YSLEER. The CDR3 totals 15 residues. TCRdb recomputed calls from the 5' RACE reads with MiXCR, one row per CDR3 protein. The table includes 200,000 to 250,000 distinct CDR3 sequences, around 7% detected once. This clonotype was seen a single time. Its antigen remains unidentified. This TCR was sampled from a man aged 25 to 40 who received the YFV17D yellow fever vaccine. The chain recombines TRBV4-3 with TRBJ2-7, with D perhaps given as TRBD1 or TRBD2 (6 bases each). The material sequenced was CD4+ T cells sorted from PBMCs, taken 15 days after the yellow fever booster vaccination. The CDR3 spells CASSQDAGGAGEQYF. CDR3 nucleotides: TGCGCCAGCAGCCAGGACGCCGGGGGCGCGGGGGAGCAGTACTTC.